This record concerns one TCR beta chain sequence. The data belong to a study of CD8 T cells in Susac syndrome. The CD8+ and CD4+ T cells were negatively isolated, with the TEMRA cells enriched by FACS. Random hexamers were used to reverse transcribe the RNA input (roughly 0.5 to 1 ug). MiXCR, applied by TCRdb to the immunoSEQ multiplex PCR reads, yields one record per CDR3 protein. The sample consists of over 95,000 distinct CDR3 sequences, around 90% of them appearing once. Input material: CD8+ T cells from PBMCs. The receptor was isolated from a human donor in good health.

The CDR3 DNA reads TGTGCCAGCAGCCAGAATAGCGGACCCTACGAGCAGTACTTC. Translated: CASSQNSGPYEQYF. This chain links TRBV14 with TRBJ2-7; D might be TRBD2 (6 bases). This CDR3 has 14 amino acids. Germline values: CDR1 SGHDN, CDR2 FVKESK. The V end was cut by 3 bases, the J end by 2 bases, with 11 bases between.